The rows below give T cell receptor beta chains drawn from one sample of a study of cytomegalovirus exposure and HLA in healthy donors. Clones were read by immunoSEQ multiplex PCR, and TCRdb kept only the in-frame ones, dropping some. The data show more than 150,000 clones, with about 72% seen just once and 1.1% to 1.5% held by the top ten. Source material: PBMCs. These receptors all come from a male donor in good health and CMV-seronegative. Both conserved end residues are trimmed from each CDR3. A D gene is named only where the DNA matches it firmly.

d_gene	j_gene	len	v_gene	CDR3aa
TRBD1	TRBJ1-2	12	TRBV19	ASSAGQGYYGYT
TRBD2	TRBJ2-2	15	TRBV2	ASSRTSGGVSPGELF
TRBD2	TRBJ2-5	13	TRBV7-6	ASSLGGGVTETQY
.	TRBJ2-7	11	TRBV6-5	ASRRGTAYEQY
TRBD2	TRBJ2-3	14	TRBV5-1	ASSLAAGASTDTQY
.	TRBJ2-7	13	TRBV15	ATSPAGTSYFEQY
TRBD1	TRBJ1-5	13	TRBV6-6	ASSLRQGANQPQH
.	TRBJ1-3	12	TRBV28	ASSLSRTGNTIY
TRBD2	TRBJ2-5	12	TRBV19	ASSSRTSGVTQY
.	TRBJ2-1	14	TRBV19	ASSTWPPSPRNEQF
.	TRBJ2-1	15	TRBV18	ASSAGLRTFTYNEQF
TRBD1	TRBJ1-5	11	TRBV10-3	AISGTGDQPQH
.	TRBJ1-1	13	TRBV9	ASSVGVGANTEAF
TRBD2	TRBJ2-1	14	TRBV5-1	ASSPTSGRAEDEQF
.	TRBJ2-1	13	TRBV30	AWRPRAGGYNEQF
.	TRBJ2-7	14	TRBV18	ASSSTSLGRVYEQY
TRBD1	TRBJ2-7	17	TRBV28	ASSSTAATDRGISYEQY
TRBD2	TRBJ2-7	12	TRBV6-5	ASSRLAGDREQY
TRBD1	TRBJ1-4	12	TRBV5-1	ASSWGQGSEKLF
.	TRBJ2-3	13	TRBV5-1	ASSLGTDGADTQY
TRBD2	TRBJ2-2	13	TRBV11-2	ASSPRGRATGELF
.	TRBJ1-2	11	TRBV10-3	AILGSGWDGYT
.	TRBJ2-7	11	TRBV7-9	ASSFPPAYEQY
TRBD1	TRBJ2-7	13	TRBV11-2	ASSQGQGIGYEQY
.	TRBJ2-2	13	TRBV5-5	ASSLEGANTGELF
.	TRBJ2-1	11	TRBV28	ASNSLGRDEQF
TRBD1	TRBJ1-4	13	TRBV5-1	ASSLTGQGNEKLF
TRBD1	TRBJ1-5	12	TRBV5-1	ASSLGQGDQPQH
TRBD1	TRBJ2-5	13	TRBV7-9	ASSPWTGGQETQY
.	TRBJ2-3	13	TRBV7-7	ASSLGAGGTDTQY
.	TRBJ1-5	11	TRBV30	AWSNREGQPQH
TRBD1	.	13	TRBV28	ASSSGQGASYEQY
.	TRBJ1-2	13	TRBV6-6	ASDPGQKFNYGYT
TRBD1	TRBJ2-5	14	TRBV4-3	ASSPNSGTGTETQY
TRBD2	TRBJ2-5	13	TRBV19	ASSLGLAGKETQY
.	TRBJ1-5	13	TRBV10-3	AISESDSSNQPQH
TRBD2	TRBJ2-7	13	TRBV2	ASSENSGLVYEQY
TRBD2	TRBJ2-5	14	TRBV19	ASSPRIAGLQETQY
.	TRBJ1-5	14	TRBV4-1	ASSHDRTNLWEPQH
TRBD2	TRBJ2-7	13	TRBV9	ASSVEGTSNHEQY
.	TRBJ2-5	13	TRBV18	ASSQNQGSQETQY
.	TRBJ2-6	12	TRBV30	AWISGFGANVLT
.	TRBJ2-7	12	TRBV6-6	ASSYSSLIYEQY
TRBD2	TRBJ2-3	13	TRBV7-2	ASQRGSAGTDTQY
.	TRBJ2-4	13	TRBV7-9	ASSLVSLAKNIQY
TRBD1	TRBJ2-5	12	TRBV11-1	ASRLTGGQETQY